The clone carrying this TCR beta chain has only one observation. The V and J ends lost 2 bases and 3 bases respectively, with 5 bases between them. The CDR3 loop spans 13 amino acids. CDR1 MGHDK and CDR2 SYGVNS come from the germline V gene. Here immunoSEQ multiplex PCR was the method, and the copy in TCRdb shows in-frame clones only, minus some. The data show roughly 71,000 clones, around 90% seen once. This entry belongs to a study of OX40 agonist ivuxolimab in advanced cancers. The TCR comes from an adult with an advanced solid tumor such as melanoma, head and neck, liver or kidney cancer. The chain joins TRBV25-1 to TRBJ2-1, with D uncertain. Here the sequenced sample was CD4+ or CD8+ T cells sorted from blood, taken in a trial of the OX40 agonist ivuxolimab. The CDR3 DNA reads as TGTGCCAGCAGTGAAGGAGACTACAATGAGCAGTTCTTC. Translation: CASSEGDYNEQFF.